The present T cell receptor (beta chain) was sequenced within a study of T cell changes during pregnancy in multiple sclerosis. TCRdb's table, derived via immunoSEQ multiplex PCR, lists solely in-frame clones and lacks some. Seen here are 60,000 or so clones, more than 85% observed once, and the top ten hold about 0.85%. The source is a female donor with multiple sclerosis, enrolled in a pregnancy study. The sequencing here drew on peripheral blood, taken before pregnancy.

DNA for the CDR3: TGTGCCAGCAGCGACCCGGGACTTAGCACAGATACGCAGTATTTT. Translated: CASSDPGLSTDTQYF. The chain has TRBV2 and TRBJ2-3; D is possibly TRBD2 (6 bases). CDR1 and CDR2 from the germline V gene are SNHLY and FYNNEI. This CDR3 is built from 15 residues. V dropped 6 bases and J dropped 0 bases, with 13 bases sitting between them.